This section outlines one T cell receptor (beta chain) sequence together with its context. There are 14 residues in the CDR3. The germline V gene has CDR1 DFQATT and CDR2 SNEGSKA (reference sequence). Trimming left V 5 bases short and J 1 base short, with 14 bases between. Patients with stable or active relapsing-remitting disease, all of them treatment-naive, made up the multiple sclerosis controls. The data are from a study of CD8 T cells in Susac syndrome. Random hexamers served to reverse transcribe about 0.5 to 1 ug RNA. The amplification used immunoSEQ multiplex PCR on TCR beta CDR3; it spanned 54 Vbeta and 13 Jbeta. TCRdb analysed the immunoSEQ multiplex PCR reads with MiXCR anew, one entry per CDR3 protein. Of 300,000 or so distinct CDR3 sequences detected, about 91% appear once; the ten largest clones hold roughly 0.059%.

The origin of this receptor is a human donor with multiple sclerosis. The sample taken for sequencing was CD4+ T cells from PBMCs. The chain combines TRBV20-1 with TRBJ2-5, with D maybe TRBD2 (6 bases). CDR3 sequence (DNA): TGCAGTGCTGCCCCCCCGGGACTCCAAGAGACCCAGTACTTC. Protein sequence: CSAAPPGLQETQYF.